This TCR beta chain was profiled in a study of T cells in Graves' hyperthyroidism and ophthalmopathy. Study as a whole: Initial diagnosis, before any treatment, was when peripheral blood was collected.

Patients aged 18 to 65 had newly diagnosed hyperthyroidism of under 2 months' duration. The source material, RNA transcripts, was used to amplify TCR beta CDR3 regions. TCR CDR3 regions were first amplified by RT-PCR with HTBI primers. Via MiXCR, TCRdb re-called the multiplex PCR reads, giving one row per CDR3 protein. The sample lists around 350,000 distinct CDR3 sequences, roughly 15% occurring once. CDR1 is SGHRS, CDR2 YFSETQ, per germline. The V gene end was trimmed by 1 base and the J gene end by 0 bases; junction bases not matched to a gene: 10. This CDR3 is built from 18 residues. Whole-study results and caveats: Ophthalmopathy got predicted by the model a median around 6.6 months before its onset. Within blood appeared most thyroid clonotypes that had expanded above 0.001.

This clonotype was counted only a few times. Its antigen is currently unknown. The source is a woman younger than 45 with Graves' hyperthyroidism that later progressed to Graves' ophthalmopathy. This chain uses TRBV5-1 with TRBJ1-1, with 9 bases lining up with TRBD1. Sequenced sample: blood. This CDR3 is CASSLTGTGYGMNTEAFF. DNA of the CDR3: TGCGCCAGCAGCTTGACCGGGACAGGGTACGGAATGAACACTGAAGCTTTCTTT.